In its sample, the clone carrying this T cell receptor beta chain was seen once. Original handling: Counts of nucleated cells, estimated from reference gene primer amplification, were obtained. The data were produced by immunoSEQ multiplex PCR, yet TCRdb's version contains in-frame clones alone and is incomplete. V and J calls plus clone size are reproduced from that table; the DNA served to infer D and trimming. Of about 150,000 clones in the sample, 65% to 85% were seen once. This record belongs to a study of blood T cell repertoires in COVID-19. In the study overall: The United States, Italy and Spain provided the acute and convalescent COVID-19 samples. T cells, B-cell-depleted T cells, or PBMCs supplied cDNA or gDNA.

This CDR3 is 15 amino acids long. Germline loops: CDR1 SNHLY, CDR2 FYNNEI. Trimming stripped 7 bases from V and 4 bases from J, with 19 bases between. V gene TRBV2 combines with J gene TRBJ2-5; a possible D gene is TRBD1 (7 bases). Sequencing was performed on peripheral blood. The sequence was obtained from a man between 65 and 85 years old with active or convalescent COVID-19. The CDR3 reads CASIHQGGIGETQYF. In nucleotides, the CDR3 is TGTGCCAGCATTCATCAGGGGGGCATCGGAGAGACCCAGTACTTC.